Presented here are 17 T cell receptor beta chains from one specimen sequenced in a study of blood T cell repertoires in COVID-19 (dated by TCRdb to the early 2020s). The receptor library was made with the immunoSEQ multiplex PCR assay. The table was pulled from immuneACCESS by TCRdb, which kept in-frame rearrangements only. Such tables lose some clones; where checked, under half of the loss comes from unresolved V genes, and the rest has no known cause. This sample holds tens of thousands of clones; approximately 85% were observed only once. Jointly, the top ten make up 17% of the sample. The sample was peripheral blood. The receptor set was obtained from a woman aged 55-69 years with active COVID-19.

This clone was observed once. The genes are TRBV5-5 and TRBJ1-2; a possible D gene is TRBD1 (5 bases). With 1 base removed from V and 0 bases from J, the gap between germline ends came to 13 bases. Per germline, CDR1 SGHKS and CDR2 YYEKEE (reference sequence). This CDR3 spans 16 amino acids. For the CDR3, the DNA is TGTGCCAGCAGCTTGTCTCTAACAGGATCTAACTATGGCTACACCTTC. Translated, it gives CASSLSLTGSNYGYTF.

The chain uses TRBV21-1 and TRBJ1-4; the table's D call TRBD1 went unverified against the DNA. TRBV21-1 is recorded as a pseudogene. The CDR3 covers 17 residues. The CDR3 DNA follows: TGTGCCAGCAGCAATTTGGGCAGGGGGCACGCTAATGAAAAACTGTTTTTT. Its protein is CASSNLGRGHANEKLFF.

CDR3 region: CASSYSILQGHTQYF. The CDR3 DNA is TGTGCCAGCAGTTACTCGATCTTGCAGGGACACACCCAGTACTTC. The chain carries TRBV6-5 and TRBJ2-5; maybe TRBD1 (6 bases). V lost 0 bases and J 8 bases, leaving 16 bases between the germline ends. The germline V gene has CDR1 MNHEY and CDR2 SVGAGI. The CDR3 is made up of 15 amino acids.

The V gene is TRBV5-8, the J gene TRBJ2-5; tentative D call: TRBD2 (6 bases). The length of the CDR3 is 14 residues. Germline V lookup: CDR1 SGHTS, CDR2 YDEGEE. Trimming removed 2 bases from V and 4 bases from J, with 12 bases in between. The chain's CDR3 is CASSFGGQRETQYF. The CDR3 DNA is TGTGCCAGCAGCTTCGGAGGGCAGAGAGAGACCCAGTACTTC. The full variable domain, rest sourced from reference TRBV5-8 and TRBJ2-5, is EAGVTQSPTHLIKTRGQQATLRCSPISGHTSVYWYQQALGLGLQFLLWYDEGEERNRGNFPPRFSGRQFPNYSSELNVNALELEDSALYLCASSFGGQRETQYFGPGTRLLVL.

This clone is a singleton in its sample. The J gene is TRBJ2-7, the V gene TRBV2; a possible D gene is TRBD2 (6 bases). CDR1 is SNHLY, CDR2 FYNNEI, per germline. The CDR3 spans 12 residues. V was cut by 11 bases and J by 3 bases, with 14 bases left in between. The CDR3 DNA sequence: TGTGCCGGAAGGGACTCCCTCTACGAGCAGTACTTC. The encoded protein is CAGRDSLYEQYF.

The rearrangement joins TRBV5-1 to TRBJ1-5; tentative D call: TRBD1 (5 bases). Germline V lookup: CDR1 SGHRS, CDR2 YFSETQ. V shed 4 bases and J shed 4 bases, with 9 bases lying between them. This CDR3 has 13 amino acids. The CDR3 spells CASSIDSNQPQHF. The CDR3 DNA reads as TGCGCCAGCAGCATCGACAGTAATCAGCCCCAGCATTTT.

The chain combines TRBV9 with TRBJ2-5; D is ambiguous. V was cut by 7 bases and J by 5 bases, with 18 bases left in between. The CDR3 has 14 amino acids. The V gene's germline CDR1 is SGDLS and CDR2 YYNGEE. As DNA, the CDR3 is TGTGCCAGCGCCACATTACCCTCATCGGAGACCCAGTACTTC. Its protein product is CASATLPSSETQYF. The whole variable domain, filled in from reference TRBV9 and TRBJ2-5, reads DSGVTQTPKHLITATGQRVTLRCSPRSGDLSVYWYQQSLDQGLQFLIQYYNGEERAKGNILERFSAQQFPDLHSELNLSSLELGDSALYFCASATLPSSETQYFGPGTRLLVL.

The chain carries TRBV20-1 and TRBJ1-6; D is possibly TRBD1 (5 bases). This CDR3 is 13 amino acids long. From germline, CDR1 is DFQATT and CDR2 SNEGSKA (reference sequence). Deletions cut 3 bases from V and 7 bases from J, with 10 bases between. The CDR3 DNA sequence: TGCAGTGCTAGTCAGGGTGGAAATTCACCCCTCCACTTT. Its protein is CSASQGGNSPLHF.

The rearrangement links TRBV7-2 to TRBJ2-7, with a weak D call TRBD1 (6 bases). The CDR3 has 14 residues. Germline V CDR1 and CDR2: SGHTA, FQGNSA. V lost 5 bases, J lost 0 bases, and 11 bases lay in between. The CDR3 region has the DNA TGTGCCAGCAGCCCGCGGACAGACTCCTACGAGCAGTACTTC. It yields the protein CASSPRTDSYEQYF.

V gene TRBV6-2 or TRBV6-3 combines with J gene TRBJ2-2; TRBD1 is a possible D gene (6 bases). Germline V gives CDR1 MNHEY, CDR2 SVGEGT. V was cut by 4 bases and J by 5 bases, with 8 bases left in between. The CDR3 contains 13 residues. The CDR3 nucleotides read TGTGCCAGCAGTTTCCAGGGGACCGGGGAGCTGTTTTTT. It specifies CASSFQGTGELFF.

This clone ranks as medium-sized (0.01 to 0.1%). The V and J genes are TRBV28 and TRBJ2-1, with D possibly being TRBD1 (6 bases). The CDR3 is made up of 16 amino acids. The V and J ends lost 4 bases and 0 bases respectively, with 13 bases between them. Germline lookup yields CDR1 MDHEN and CDR2 SYDVKM. In nucleotides, the CDR3 is TGTGCCAGCAGTTCAGGGGATGTAGGCTCCTACAATGAGCAGTTCTTC. Its protein product is CASSSGDVGSYNEQFF.

In nucleotides, the CDR3 is TGTGCCAGCAGTGGGGGACAGTTTAATGAAAAACTGTTTTTT. It encodes CASSGGQFNEKLFF. V is TRBV28 and J is TRBJ1-4, with TRBD1 matching over 7 bases. Germline V lookup: CDR1 MDHEN, CDR2 SYDVKM. V trimming: 5 bases; J trimming: 4 bases; junction bases outside the gene matches: 4. The CDR3 covers 14 residues.

This chain connects TRBV19 to TRBJ1-1; D call uncertain. V gave up 6 bases and J gave up 0 bases, with 17 bases separating them. This CDR3 has 16 residues. From germline, CDR1 is LNHDA and CDR2 SQIVND (reference sequence). The CDR3: CASSDRMTQMNTEAFF. The CDR3 DNA reads as TGTGCCAGTAGCGACCGAATGACACAGATGAACACTGAAGCTTTCTTT.

This clone was found once. V and J are TRBV2 and TRBJ1-5; weak D call: TRBD1 (6 bases). Trimming took 6 bases from V and 3 from J, leaving 12 bases between them. The CDR3 runs 14 residues. CDR1 SNHLY and CDR2 FYNNEI come from the germline V gene. The chain's CDR3 is CASSADRYNQPQHF. The DNA for the CDR3 is TGTGCCAGCAGCGCCGACAGGTACAATCAGCCCCAGCATTTT.

J is TRBJ2-1 and V is TRBV9, with TRBD2 matching 8 bases. Germline assignment: CDR1 SGDLS and CDR2 YYNGEE. The CDR3 length is 17 residues. V was clipped by 3 bases and J by 0 bases; unmatched bases: 8. CDR3 region: CASSASPGTSSYNEQFF. DNA of the CDR3: TGTGCCAGCAGCGCATCCCCAGGGACTAGCTCCTACAATGAGCAGTTCTTC.

The chain links TRBV18 to TRBJ2-1; a weak D match, TRBD2 (6 bases). V was pared by 3 bases and J by 0 bases, with 9 bases between. The CDR3 sequence is 15 residues long. Germline V gene data show CDR1 as KGHSH and CDR2 as LQKENI. The CDR3 region is CASSPGRGSYNEQFF. The CDR3 DNA reads TGTGCCAGCTCACCGGGGCGGGGCTCCTACAATGAGCAGTTCTTC.

The V gene is TRBV6-6, the J gene TRBJ1-5; D might be TRBD1 (6 bases). CDR1 and CDR2 (germline): MNHNY, SVGAGI (reference sequence). V dropped 5 bases and J dropped 5 bases, with 22 bases sitting between them. This CDR3 contains 17 residues. CDR3: CASSPRYRRGVDQPQHF. In DNA form, the CDR3 reads TGTGCCAGCAGTCCTAGATACCGCAGGGGAGTGGATCAGCCCCAGCATTTT.